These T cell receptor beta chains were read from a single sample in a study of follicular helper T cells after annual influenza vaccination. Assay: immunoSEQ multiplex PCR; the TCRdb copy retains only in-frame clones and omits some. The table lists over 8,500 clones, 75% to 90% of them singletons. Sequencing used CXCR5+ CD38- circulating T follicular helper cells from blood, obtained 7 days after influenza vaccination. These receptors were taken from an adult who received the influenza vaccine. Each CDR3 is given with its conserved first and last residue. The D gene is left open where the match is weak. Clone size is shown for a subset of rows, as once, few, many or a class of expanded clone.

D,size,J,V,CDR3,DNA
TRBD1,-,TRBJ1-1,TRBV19,CASSRPGGAGGTEAFF,TGTGCCAGTAGTAGACCAGGGGGCGCGGGTGGAACTGAAGCTTTCTTT
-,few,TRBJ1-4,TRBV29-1,CSARSGTQKGEKLFF,TGCAGCGCACGTTCCGGGACCCAGAAGGGTGAAAAACTGTTTTTT
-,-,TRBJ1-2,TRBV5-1,CASSLGAGESYTF,TGCGCCAGCAGCTTGGGTGCAGGGGAAAGCTACACCTTC
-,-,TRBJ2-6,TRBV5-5,CASSLRYGANVLTF,TGTGCCAGCAGCTTAAGGTACGGGGCCAACGTCCTGACTTTC
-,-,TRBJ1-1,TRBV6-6,CASGRTWDTEAFF,TGTGCCAGCGGGCGGACGTGGGACACTGAAGCTTTCTTT
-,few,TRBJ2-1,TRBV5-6,CASSLVTDVKQFF,TGTGCCAGCAGCTTGGTAACCGACGTGAAGCAGTTCTTC
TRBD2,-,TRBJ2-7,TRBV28,CATWTSGEYEQYF,TGTGCCACCTGGACTAGCGGGGAATACGAGCAGTACTTC
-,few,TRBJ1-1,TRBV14,CASSQALGVSTEAFF,TGTGCCAGCAGCCAAGCCCTGGGGGTATCCACTGAAGCTTTCTTT
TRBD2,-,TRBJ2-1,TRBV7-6,CASSLASAGGLNEQFF,TGTGCCAGCAGCTTAGCGTCGGCGGGGGGGCTTAATGAGCAGTTCTTC
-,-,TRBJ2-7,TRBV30,CAWTRGGQSYEQYF,TGTGCCTGGACGCGAGGGGGGCAATCCTACGAGCAGTACTTC
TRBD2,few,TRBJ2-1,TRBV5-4,CASSQRLAGDYNEQFF,TGTGCCAGCAGCCAGCGACTAGCGGGGGATTACAATGAGCAGTTCTTC
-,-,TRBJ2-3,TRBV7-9,CASSQGGSADTQYF,TGTGCCAGCAGCCAGGGGGGGTCGGCAGATACGCAGTATTTT
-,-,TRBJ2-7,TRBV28,CASSLNRVGEQYF,TGTGCCAGCAGTTTAAACCGGGTAGGCGAGCAGTACTTC
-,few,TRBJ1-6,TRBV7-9,CASSSDLGGSAPLHF,TGTGCCAGCAGCTCAGACTTAGGGGGGTCCGCACCCCTCCACTTT
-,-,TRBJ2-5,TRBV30,CAWSQPGGQETQYF,TGTGCCTGGAGTCAACCTGGGGGGCAAGAGACCCAGTACTTC
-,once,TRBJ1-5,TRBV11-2,CASSSYDNQPQHF,TGTGCCAGCAGCTCCTACGATAATCAGCCCCAGCATTTT
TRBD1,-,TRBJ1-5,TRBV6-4,CASSPGGSNQPQHF,TGTGCCAGCAGCCCAGGGGGTAGCAATCAGCCCCAGCATTTT
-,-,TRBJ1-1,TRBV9,CASSWSDNTEAFF,TGTGCCAGCAGCTGGTCCGACAACACTGAAGCTTTCTTT
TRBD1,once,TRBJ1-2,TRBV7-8,CASSQGFLGQGNYGYTF,TGTGCCAGCAGCCAGGGTTTTTTGGGACAGGGGAACTATGGCTACACCTTC
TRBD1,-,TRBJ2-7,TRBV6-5,CASSDRGRAYEQYF,TGTGCCAGCAGTGACAGGGGAAGAGCCTACGAGCAGTACTTC
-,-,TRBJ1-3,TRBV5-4,CASSQQNSPGNTIYF,TGTGCCAGCAGCCAACAGAACAGCCCTGGAAACACCATATATTTT
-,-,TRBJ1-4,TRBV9,CASSAGATNEKLFF,TGTGCCAGCAGCGCAGGGGCAACTAATGAAAAACTGTTTTTT
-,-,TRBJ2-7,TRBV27,CASSLRFGTHSFF,TGTGCCAGCAGTTTACGTTTCGGGACCCACTCCTTCTTC
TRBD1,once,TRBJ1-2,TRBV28,CASSSEGRGYGYTF,TGTGCCAGCAGTTCCGAGGGCAGGGGGTATGGCTACACCTTC
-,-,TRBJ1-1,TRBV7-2,CASSPPPPNTEAFF,TGTGCCAGCAGCCCACCCCCCCCGAACACTGAAGCTTTCTTT
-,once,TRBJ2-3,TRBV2,CASSKDKVAQYF,TGTGCCAGCAGTAAGGACAAGGTAGCGCAGTATTTT
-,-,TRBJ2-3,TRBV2,CASSVRGTTTDTQYF,TGTGCCAGCAGTGTGAGGGGGACTACTACAGATACGCAGTATTTT
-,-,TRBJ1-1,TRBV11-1,CASSSALGGTEAFF,TGTGCCAGCAGCAGTGCTTTAGGGGGCACTGAAGCTTTCTTT
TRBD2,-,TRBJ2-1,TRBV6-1,CASSDGSGGKNEQFF,TGTGCCAGCAGTGATGGTAGCGGGGGAAAGAATGAGCAGTTCTTC
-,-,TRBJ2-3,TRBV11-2,CASSLVEGQATDTQYF,TGTGCCAGCAGCTTAGTCGAAGGGCAAGCAACAGATACGCAGTATTTT
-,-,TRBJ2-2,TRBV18,CASSPGKDTGELFF,TGTGCCAGCTCACCAGGAAAGGACACCGGGGAGCTGTTTTTT
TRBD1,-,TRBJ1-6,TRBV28,CASSSNDRVNSPLHF,TGTGCCAGTAGCTCAAACGACAGGGTGAATTCACCCCTCCACTTT
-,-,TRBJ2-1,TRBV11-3,CASSTGPYNEQFF,TGTGCCAGCAGCACTGGACCCTACAATGAGCAGTTCTTC
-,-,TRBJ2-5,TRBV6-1,CASSETGAGGKTQYF,TGTGCCAGCAGTGAAACAGGGGCCGGCGGGAAGACCCAGTACTTC
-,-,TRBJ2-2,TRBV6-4,CASSITVTGELFF,TGTGCCAGCAGTATCACAGTCACCGGGGAGCTGTTTTTT
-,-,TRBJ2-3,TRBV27,CASSPFSRGRPDTQYF,TGTGCCAGCAGTCCTTTTTCCAGGGGAAGGCCAGATACGCAGTATTTT
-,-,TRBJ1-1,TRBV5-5,CASTLDTTNTEAFF,TGTGCCAGCACCTTGGACACTACGAACACTGAAGCTTTCTTT
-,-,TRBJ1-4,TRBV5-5,CASTRQLGTNEKLFF,TGTGCCAGCACCCGACAGTTAGGAACTAATGAAAAACTGTTTTTT
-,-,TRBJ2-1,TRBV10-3,CAISEPGFSNEQFF,TGTGCCATCAGTGAACCTGGGTTCTCGAATGAGCAGTTCTTC
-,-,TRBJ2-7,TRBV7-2,CASSLELGGPYEQYF,TGTGCCAGCAGCTTAGAGTTGGGGGGGCCCTACGAGCAGTACTTC
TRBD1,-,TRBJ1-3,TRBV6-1,CASTLGQPNTIYF,TGTGCCAGCACCCTGGGACAGCCAAACACCATATATTTT
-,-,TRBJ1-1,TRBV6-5,CASRIYLANTEAFF,TGTGCCAGCAGGATATACCTGGCGAACACTGAAGCTTTCTTT
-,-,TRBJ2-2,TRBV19,CASSIPPSMINTGELFF,TGTGCCAGTAGTATCCCCCCTTCTATGATAAACACCGGGGAGCTGTTTTTT
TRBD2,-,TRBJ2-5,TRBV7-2,CASSLSGGGGIETQYF,TGTGCCAGCAGCTTAAGTGGTGGCGGGGGGATCGAGACCCAGTACTTC
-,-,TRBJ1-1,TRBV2,CASTGWERTEAFF,TGTGCCAGCACCGGGTGGGAACGCACTGAAGCTTTCTTT
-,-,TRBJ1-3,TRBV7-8,CASSPEMAVAGNTIYF,TGTGCCAGCAGCCCAGAAATGGCAGTGGCTGGAAACACCATATATTTT
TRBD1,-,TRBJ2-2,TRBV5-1,CASSPGDRVTTGELFF,TGCGCCAGCAGCCCGGGGGACAGGGTAACCACCGGGGAGCTGTTTTTT
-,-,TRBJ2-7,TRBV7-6,CASSRDNNYEQYF,TGTGCCAGCAGCCGGGACAACAACTACGAGCAGTACTTC
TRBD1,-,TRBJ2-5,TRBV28,CASSSSGTGGETQYF,TGTGCCAGCAGTTCGAGTGGGACAGGGGGCGAGACCCAGTACTTC
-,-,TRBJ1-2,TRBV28,CASSFIEGKSGYTF,TGTGCCAGCAGTTTTATTGAGGGGAAAAGTGGCTACACCTTC
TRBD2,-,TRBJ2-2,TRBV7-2,CASSSGLAKLFTGELFF,TGTGCCAGCAGCTCGGGACTAGCCAAACTGTTCACCGGGGAGCTGTTTTTT
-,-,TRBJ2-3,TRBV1,CTSSQDRWQEATDTQYF,TGCACCAGCAGCCAAGATCGATGGCAGGAAGCCACAGATACGCAGTATTTT
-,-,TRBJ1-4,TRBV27,CASSSGLGEKLFF,TGTGCCAGCAGTTCGGGGTTGGGAGAAAAACTGTTTTTT